Listed here are 8 T cell receptor beta chains from one sample, sequenced in a study of CD8+ T cells in alopecia areata. The sequencing template was cDNA reverse transcribed from extracted RNA. Only in-frame clones appear in the TCRdb table, and some are missing; sequencing was by immunoSEQ multiplex PCR. The table shows about 64,000 clones, with 44% occurring only once. Source material: NKG2D-low CD8+ T cells sorted from blood. Receptor source: a human donor with alopecia areata.

V gene TRBV25-1 combines with J gene TRBJ2-3; D is undetermined. The V end was cut by 3 bases, the J end by 0 bases, with 10 bases between. This CDR3 contains 15 residues. In germline, CDR1 is MGHDK, CDR2 SYGVNS. CDR3 sequence: CASSDPTASTDTQYF. The CDR3 DNA follows: TGTGCCAGCAGTGATCCCACAGCTAGCACAGATACGCAGTATTTT.

The CDR3 loop is CSVEKWTEPAYEQYF. CDR3 DNA sequence: TGCAGCGTTGAAAAGTGGACAGAGCCTGCCTACGAGCAGTACTTC. The V and J genes are TRBV29-1 and TRBJ2-7, with a weak D call TRBD1 (6 bases). This CDR3 is built from 15 residues. Per germline, CDR1 SQVTM and CDR2 ANQGSEA. Between the trimmed V and J ends, which lost 2 bases and 2 bases, there was a span of 16 bases.

This sequence joins TRBV7-3 and TRBJ2-1; D call uncertain. V dropped 1 base and J dropped 5 bases, with 12 bases sitting between them. Germline V lookup: CDR1 SGHTA, CDR2 FQGTGA. This CDR3 spans 15 amino acids. CDR3 nucleotide sequence: TGTGCCAGCAGCTTAAGTCTGGGCCGGGACAATGAGCAGTTCTTC. Translating it yields CASSLSLGRDNEQFF.

Comment on this clone: The sample holds other DNA sequences that translate to the same CDR3. The rearrangement links TRBV27 to TRBJ2-7, with TRBD1 matching over 8 bases. With V trimmed by 4 bases and J by 3 bases, 2 bases remained unmatched. CDR3 length equals 13 residues. CDR1 MNHEY and CDR2 SMNVEV come from the germline V gene (reference sequence). The CDR3 coding sequence is TGTGCCAGCAGTTGGACAGGGAACTACGAGCAGTACTTC. Its protein product is CASSWTGNYEQYF.

CDR3 DNA: TGCGCCAGCAGCCTCACAGGGCGGTGGGATGCGCAGTATTTT. As protein: CASSLTGRWDAQYF. The rearrangement joins TRBV4-3 to TRBJ2-3; D might be TRBD1 (6 bases). Germline V CDR1 and CDR2: LGHNA, YSLEER. The CDR3 runs 14 residues. V lost 4 bases, J lost 10 bases, and 18 bases lay in between.

The table lists this clone with a few counts. The chain combines TRBV29-1 with TRBJ1-1, with D maybe TRBD1 (5 bases). The CDR3 runs 15 residues. Trimming took off 5 bases at V and 5 bases at J, with 21 bases between the two ends. Germline CDR1 and CDR2: SQVTM and ANQGSEA. This CDR3 is CSVSRVYSGGTEAFF. CDR3 sequence (DNA): TGCAGCGTTTCTCGGGTCTACTCCGGGGGGACTGAAGCTTTCTTT.

A few counts support this clone. The CDR3 DNA sequence: TGTGCCAGCAGCCGGACAGGGGAGGCTTTCTTT. Its translation: CASSRTGEAFF. This rearrangement joins TRBV7-9 to TRBJ1-1, with 9 bases that match TRBD1. There are 11 residues in the CDR3. After removal of 5 bases from V and 11 bases from J, the junction contained 3 bases not matched to a gene. Germline CDR1 SEHNR, CDR2 FQNEAQ (reference sequence). Combining the CDR3 with reference TRBV7-9 and TRBJ1-1 gives the whole variable domain DTGVSQNPRHKITKRGQNVTFRCDPISEHNRLYWYRQTLGQGPEFLTYFQNEAQLEKSRLLSDRFSAERPKGSFSTLEIQRTEQGDSAMYLCASSRTGEAFFGQGTRLTVV.

The gene calls are TRBV4-3 and TRBJ2-7; D unclear. This CDR3 spans 13 amino acids. CDR1 LGHNA and CDR2 YSLEER come from the germline V gene. V dropped 0 bases and J dropped 7 bases, with 10 bases sitting between them. The DNA for the CDR3 is TGCGCCAGCAGCCAAGAGAACGCCCTAGAGCAGTACTTC. It is translated as CASSQENALEQYF.